These T cell receptor beta chains were read from a single sample in a study of blood T cell repertoires in COVID-19. Produced via immunoSEQ multiplex PCR; TCRdb's table is partial and in-frame only. The data contain some 80,000 clones, under 80% of them seen just once; the ten biggest clones take up 20%. Material for sequencing was peripheral blood. The receptors here all came from a woman older than 75 with active or convalescent COVID-19. The CDR3 runs from the conserved cysteine through the conserved F or W. The D gene is left open where the match is weak. Size values are once, few and many counts, or a class for expanded clones, and some rows have none.

-	-	TRBV12-2	TRBJ1-6	CASRLGSGTGTTDLDNSPLHF	TGTGCAAGTCGCTTAGGATCCGGGACAGGGACCACCGACCTCGATAATTCACCCCTCCACTTT
-	-	TRBV7-7	TRBJ2-2	CASSLTRNTGELFF	TGTGCTAGCAGCTTAACAAGGAACACCGGGGAGCTGTTTTTT
-	-	TRBV27	TRBJ1-5	CASSLGALNQPQHF	TGTGCCAGCTCTCTAGGGGCACTTAATCAGCCCCAGCATTTT
-	-	TRBV10-3	TRBJ1-1	CAISGEGAGTEAFF	TGTGCCATCAGTGGAGAAGGGGCAGGCACTGAAGCTTTCTTT
TRBD1	-	TRBV18	TRBJ1-6	CASSPPTGENSPLHF	TGTGCCAGCTCACCACCGACAGGGGAAAATTCACCCCTCCACTTT
TRBD1	-	TRBV5-1	TRBJ2-5	CASSPGQGALVVETQYF	TGCGCCAGCAGCCCGGGACAGGGGGCCTTAGTTGTCGAGACCCAGTACTTC
-	few	TRBV15	TRBJ2-7	CATSRGPGPYEQYF	TGTGCCACCAGCAGAGGCCCAGGGCCCTACGAGCAGTACTTC
TRBD1	-	TRBV5-6	TRBJ1-5	CASSLLTGGSNQPQHF	TGTGCCAGCAGCTTGCTTACAGGGGGTAGCAATCAGCCCCAGCATTTT
-	-	TRBV7-3	TRBJ2-3	CASSLHFNSDTQYF	TGTGCCAGCAGCTTACACTTCAACTCAGATACGCAGTATTTT
-	many	TRBV7-2	TRBJ2-1	CASSFGGGGGDEQFF	TGTGCCAGCAGCTTCGGCGGGGGCGGTGGGGATGAGCAGTTCTTC
-	many	TRBV4-3	TRBJ2-6	CASSLSSGANVLTF	TGCGCCAGCAGCCTTAGCTCTGGGGCCAACGTCCTGACTTTC
TRBD1	-	TRBV19	TRBJ2-5	CASSRGRDRNQETQYF	TGTGCCAGTAGTCGGGGCCGGGACAGAAACCAAGAGACCCAGTACTTC
-	-	TRBV19	TRBJ1-1	CASRYTGLETEAFF	TGTGCCAGTAGATACACAGGGTTAGAGACTGAAGCTTTCTTT
TRBD2	-	TRBV6-4	TRBJ2-5	CASSEASGGQETQYF	TGTGCCAGCAGTGAAGCTAGCGGGGGGCAAGAGACCCAGTACTTC
-	many	TRBV7-9	TRBJ2-5	CASSPSTRYQETQYF	TGTGCCAGCAGCCCCTCGACTAGGTACCAAGAGACCCAGTACTTC
-	-	TRBV20-1	TRBJ2-5	CSASIETQYF	TGCAGTGCTAGCATCGAGACCCAGTACTTC
-	-	TRBV5-1	TRBJ2-3	CASSLVVDFSTDTQYF	TGCGCCAGCAGCTTGGTGGTGGACTTCAGCACAGATACGCAGTATTTT
-	-	TRBV19	TRBJ2-5	CASSQGLETQYF	TGTGCCAGTTCCCAGGGCTTGGAGACCCAGTACTTC
TRBD1	-	TRBV28	TRBJ1-6	CASTLTGGESPLHF	TGTGCCAGCACCTTGACAGGGGGAGAGTCACCCCTCCACTTT
TRBD1	-	TRBV6-5	TRBJ1-1	CASNVGQGGEAFF	TGTGCCAGCAATGTTGGACAGGGGGGTGAAGCTTTCTTT
-	few	TRBV5-4	TRBJ2-3	CASSLELEGDTQYF	TGTGCCAGCAGCTTGGAGCTCGAGGGAGATACGCAGTATTTT
TRBD2	-	TRBV5-1	TRBJ2-3	CASGGDGGTTDTQYF	TGCGCCAGCGGCGGGGACGGGGGGACCACAGATACGCAGTATTTT
-	-	TRBV11-2	TRBJ2-2	CASSLDPGLGGELFF	TGTGCCAGCAGCTTAGATCCGGGACTGGGCGGGGAGCTGTTTTTT
-	-	TRBV28	TRBJ1-1	CASSFRGGGAEAFF	TGTGCCAGCAGTTTTAGGGGGGGCGGCGCTGAAGCTTTCTTT
-	few	TRBV18	TRBJ2-1	CASSPQQGQGYGKQFF	TGTGCCAGCTCACCACAGCAGGGGCAGGGTTATGGTAAGCAGTTCTTC
TRBD1	-	TRBV12-5	TRBJ2-1	CASGNGTANEQFF	TGTGCTAGTGGTAACGGGACAGCCAATGAGCAGTTCTTC
TRBD1	-	TRBV28	TRBJ2-3	CASSPPTGYADTQYF	TGTGCCAGCAGCCCCCCGACAGGGTATGCAGATACGCAGTATTTT
-	-	TRBV13	TRBJ2-1	CASSLEGVRNEQFF	TGTGCCAGCAGCCTAGAGGGGGTACGGAATGAGCAGTTCTTC
-	-	TRBV7-9	TRBJ1-1	CASSLSSSEATEAFF	TGTGCCAGCAGCTTATCATCAAGTGAGGCAACTGAAGCTTTCTTT
-	-	TRBV10-3	TRBJ1-2	CAISESYGYTF	TGTGCCATCAGTGAGAGCTACGGCTACACCTTC
-	-	TRBV9	TRBJ2-3	CASSAQPTSGRDTQYF	TGTGCCAGCAGCGCCCAACCCACAAGTGGGAGGGATACGCAGTATTTT
-	once	TRBV10-1	TRBJ2-3	CASSESGERHIRTQYF	TGCGCCAGCAGTGAGTCCGGGGAGCGCCACATCCGGACGCAGTATTTT
-	-	TRBV4-3	TRBJ1-2	CASSLSYLTAVYGYTF	TGCGCCAGCAGCCTGTCCTATTTGACAGCCGTCTATGGCTACACCTTC
TRBD2	-	TRBV28	TRBJ2-1	CASSFGLAGGQNEQFF	TGTGCCAGCAGTTTTGGACTAGCGGGGGGGCAAAATGAGCAGTTCTTC
-	-	TRBV2	TRBJ2-1	CASSGEAYNEQFF	TGTGCCAGCTCGGGGGAGGCCTACAATGAGCAGTTCTTC
-	-	TRBV3-1/TRBV3-2	TRBJ2-3	CASSVWRGTDTQYF	TGTGCCAGCAGCGTTTGGCGGGGCACAGATACGCAGTATTTT
-	-	TRBV3-1/TRBV3-2	TRBJ2-1	CASSLLVNEQFF	TGTGCCAGCAGCCTACTTGTGAATGAGCAGTTCTTC
-	-	TRBV12-3/TRBV12-4	TRBJ2-7	CASSLGGPYEQYF	TGTGCCAGCAGTTTAGGCGGCCCCTACGAGCAGTACTTC
-	-	TRBV10-3	TRBJ2-6	CAISESLRGGANVLTF	TGTGCCATCAGTGAATCCTTAAGGGGTGGGGCCAACGTCCTGACTTTC
-	-	TRBV30	TRBJ1-5	CAWSVGRVGGRFNQPQHF	TGTGCCTGGAGTGTAGGGCGAGTTGGAGGCAGGTTCAATCAGCCCCAGCATTTT
TRBD2	-	TRBV7-2	TRBJ2-5	CASSLVASGGAETQYF	TGTGCCAGCAGCTTAGTGGCTAGCGGGGGGGCAGAGACCCAGTACTTC
-	-	TRBV7-2	TRBJ2-7	CASSLGTSLEQYF	TGTGCCAGCAGCTTAGGTACTTCGCTCGAGCAGTACTTC
TRBD1	-	TRBV10-1	TRBJ2-1	CASSESGQLYNEQFF	TGCGCCAGCAGTGAGTCGGGACAGCTATACAATGAGCAGTTCTTC
TRBD1	-	TRBV5-1	TRBJ2-2	CASSLETGETGELFF	TGCGCCAGCAGCTTGGAAACAGGGGAAACCGGGGAGCTGTTTTTT
-	-	TRBV11-2	TRBJ2-2	CASSPGLLYGELFF	TGTGCCAGCAGCCCGGGACTTCTATACGGGGAGCTGTTTTTT
-	-	TRBV19	TRBJ2-6	CASSRQGNSGANVLTF	TGTGCCAGTAGTAGGCAGGGGAACTCTGGGGCCAACGTCCTGACTTTC
-	-	TRBV9	TRBJ2-3	CASSVGTATDTQYF	TGTGCCAGCAGCGTAGGGACAGCCACAGATACGCAGTATTTT
-	-	TRBV9	TRBJ2-2	CASSVVANTGELFF	TGTGCCAGCAGCGTAGTGGCAAACACCGGGGAGCTGTTTTTT
-	-	TRBV30	TRBJ2-2	CAWSVFHPGGELFF	TGTGCCTGGAGTGTTTTTCATCCAGGCGGGGAGCTGTTTTTT
-	once	TRBV18	TRBJ1-1	CASSPLGGSTEAFF	TGTGCCAGCTCCCCCCTAGGGGGTTCGACTGAAGCTTTCTTT
TRBD1	medium-sized	TRBV6-1	TRBJ2-4	CASSEVIGQGGTKNIQYF	TGTGCCAGCAGTGAAGTAATCGGACAGGGCGGAACAAAAAACATTCAGTACTTC
-	-	TRBV11-3	TRBJ1-1	CASSLGHPNTEAFF	TGTGCCAGCAGCTTAGGGCACCCGAACACTGAAGCTTTCTTT
-	-	TRBV5-1	TRBJ1-5	CASSMSRGNSNQPQHF	TGCGCCAGCAGCATGAGTAGAGGGAATAGCAATCAGCCCCAGCATTTT
TRBD1	-	TRBV4-3	TRBJ1-4	CASSLGQGEANEKLFF	TGCGCCAGCAGCCTTGGACAGGGGGAGGCTAATGAAAAACTGTTTTTT
-	few	TRBV19	TRBJ1-2	CASASGDGYTF	TGTGCCAGTGCGTCAGGCGATGGCTACACCTTC
TRBD2	once	TRBV3-1/TRBV3-2	TRBJ2-6	CASSQDLYGGLGSGANVLTF	TGTGCCAGCAGCCAAGATTTATACGGGGGGTTAGGGTCCGGGGCCAACGTCCTGACTTTC
-	-	TRBV18	TRBJ1-3	CASSTEGRFLRNTIYF	TGTGCCAGCTCAACCGAGGGCAGGTTCTTGAGAAACACCATATATTTT